This is a list of T cell receptor beta chains from one sample in a study of control samples from healthy donors and cancer patients. The assay was immunoSEQ multiplex PCR, and TCRdb's table has in-frame clones only and misses some. The sample includes tens of thousands of clones, approximately 80% of them seen just once. Input material: blood. Source of these receptors: a man aged 25-40 years in good health. Each CDR3 is given with its conserved first and last residue. D genes are given only for firm matches. A clone size is listed for some rows: how often the clone was seen (once, few, many), or a class if it is expanded.

D	J	size	V	CDR3	DNA
TRBD1	TRBJ2-7	NA	TRBV27	CASSSIVQGEFYEQYF	TGTGCCAGCAGTTCTATCGTCCAGGGGGAATTCTACGAGCAGTACTTC
TRBD1	TRBJ1-2	few	TRBV18	CASSPSSGTGGYGYTF	TGTGCCAGCTCACCGTCGTCCGGGACAGGTGGATATGGTTACACCTTC
NA	TRBJ1-5	NA	TRBV2	CASSEAGQRDQPQHF	TGTGCCAGCAGTGAAGCGGGGCAGCGCGATCAGCCCCAGCATTTT
TRBD2	TRBJ2-1	once	TRBV6-2/TRBV6-3	CASSLAGGNINEQFF	TGTGCCAGCAGTTTAGCGGGGGGGAATATAAATGAGCAGTTCTTC
NA	TRBJ1-6	NA	TRBV7-9	CASSLTVPNSPLHF	TGTGCCAGCAGCTTGACAGTACCTAATTCACCCCTCCACTTT
NA	TRBJ1-2	NA	TRBV3-1/TRBV3-2	CASSQETNTYGYTF	TGTGCCAGCAGCCAAGAGACAAATACCTATGGCTACACCTTC
NA	TRBJ1-2	NA	TRBV6-6	CASSRPLAVGYTF	TGTGCCAGCAGTCGACCCTTAGCAGTCGGCTACACCTTC
TRBD1	TRBJ1-4	NA	TRBV6-5	CASSPRDRGRKLFF	TGTGCCAGCAGTCCACGGGACAGGGGGAGAAAACTGTTTTTT
NA	TRBJ2-3	NA	TRBV7-9	CASSFLQGIGYDTQYF	TGTGCCAGCAGCTTCCTTCAGGGAATTGGGTACGATACGCAGTATTTT
NA	TRBJ1-2	once	TRBV5-5	CASSSIGANYGYTF	TGTGCCAGCAGCTCGATCGGAGCTAACTATGGCTACACCTTC
NA	TRBJ2-2	NA	TRBV6-6	CASRLSGDTGELFF	TGTGCCAGCAGGCTGTCGGGGGACACCGGGGAGCTGTTTTTT
NA	TRBJ1-1	NA	TRBV19	CASSPTGTEAFF	TGTGCCAGTAGTCCGACGGGAACTGAAGCTTTCTTT
NA	TRBJ1-1	NA	TRBV18	CASSPSRGGVNTEAFF	TGTGCCAGCTCACCCTCACGAGGAGGGGTGAACACTGAAGCTTTCTTT
TRBD1	TRBJ1-5	NA	TRBV19	CASKNPGQGAQPQHF	TGTGCCAGTAAGAACCCGGGACAGGGGGCTCAGCCCCAGCATTTT
NA	TRBJ2-2	NA	TRBV5-5	CASSWGGNTGELFF	TGTGCCAGCAGCTGGGGTGGTAACACCGGGGAGCTGTTTTTT
TRBD2	TRBJ2-5	few	TRBV19	CASSMGRGAVETQYF	TGTGCCAGTAGTATGGGGCGGGGGGCGGTGGAGACCCAGTACTTC
NA	TRBJ1-5	NA	TRBV30	CAWSNWGASQPQHF	TGTGCCTGGAGCAACTGGGGGGCAAGTCAGCCCCAGCATTTT
NA	TRBJ2-1	NA	TRBV5-6	CASSLEGGSSYNEQFF	TGTGCCAGCAGCTTGGAGGGCGGCTCCTCCTACAATGAGCAGTTCTTC
TRBD1	TRBJ1-1	NA	TRBV29-1	CSVEWTGGWFENTEAFF	TGCAGCGTTGAATGGACAGGGGGTTGGTTCGAGAACACTGAAGCTTTCTTT
NA	TRBJ1-2	NA	TRBV25-1	CASSGQTGLRFVNYGYTF	TGTGCCAGCAGTGGTCAAACAGGGTTGCGTTTTGTGAACTATGGCTACACCTTC
NA	TRBJ1-2	NA	TRBV25-1	CASSEDTNYGYTF	TGTGCCAGCAGTGAGGACACAAACTATGGCTACACCTTC
NA	TRBJ1-1	NA	TRBV29-1	CSVATGGTEAFF	TGCAGCGTTGCGACGGGAGGGACTGAAGCTTTCTTT
NA	TRBJ2-3	once	TRBV20-1	CSVLAGDTQYF	TGCAGTGTTCTTGCGGGGGATACGCAGTATTTT
NA	TRBJ1-1	once	TRBV19	CASSQQMNTEAFF	TGTGCCAGTAGTCAACAGATGAACACTGAAGCTTTCTTT
NA	TRBJ2-1	few	TRBV28	CASRLGGNEQFF	TGTGCCAGCAGACTAGGGGGCAATGAGCAGTTCTTC
NA	TRBJ1-6	NA	TRBV9	CASSRGRQNYNSPLHF	TGTGCCAGCAGCCGGGGGAGGCAGAACTATAATTCACCCCTCCACTTT
NA	TRBJ1-3	NA	TRBV29-1	CSIRGGLGDSGNTIYF	TGCAGCATTCGAGGGGGGCTGGGCGACTCTGGAAACACCATATATTTT
NA	TRBJ2-3	NA	TRBV18	CASSRLSSTDTQYF	TGTGCCAGCTCACGCCTTTCTAGCACAGATACGCAGTATTTT
NA	TRBJ1-2	once	TRBV25-1	CASSDPNYGYTF	TGTGCCAGCAGCGATCCCAACTATGGCTACACCTTC
NA	TRBJ2-2	NA	TRBV10-2	CASSENRVKTGELFF	TGCGCCAGCAGCGAAAACAGGGTAAAGACCGGGGAGCTGTTTTTT
TRBD1	TRBJ1-2	NA	TRBV2	CASNPGQGFLTF	TGTGCCAGCAACCCGGGACAGGGTTTTCTCACCTTC
NA	TRBJ1-2	NA	TRBV5-6	CASSLATVSNYGYTF	TGTGCCAGCAGCTTGGCTACGGTATCTAACTATGGCTACACCTTC
TRBD1	TRBJ2-1	NA	TRBV24-1	CATRDRGRVDEQFF	TGTGCCACCAGGGACAGGGGGCGAGTGGATGAGCAGTTCTTC
TRBD1	TRBJ1-4	few	TRBV28	CASSGQGRDEKLFF	TGTGCCAGCAGTGGACAGGGGAGAGATGAAAAACTGTTTTTT
NA	TRBJ1-3	NA	TRBV28	CASSSQRGRARLGNTIYF	TGTGCCAGCAGTTCCCAAAGGGGCAGGGCTCGGCTGGGAAACACCATATATTTT
NA	TRBJ1-5	NA	TRBV10-3	CAISESNQPQHF	TGTGCCATCAGTGAGTCAAATCAGCCCCAGCATTTT
NA	TRBJ1-1	NA	TRBV10-1	CASSESGDWGRTEAFF	TGCGCCAGCAGTGAGTCCGGCGATTGGGGGCGGACTGAAGCTTTCTTT
NA	TRBJ1-2	NA	TRBV13	CASSLRQSNYGYTF	TGTGCCAGCAGCTTAAGACAGTCGAACTATGGCTACACCTTC
TRBD1	TRBJ2-7	NA	TRBV5-1	CASSGRTGSYEQYF	TGCGCCAGCAGCGGAAGGACAGGGTCCTACGAGCAGTACTTC
TRBD1	TRBJ2-7	NA	TRBV30	CAWGFGQGANEQYF	TGTGCCTGGGGGTTCGGACAGGGGGCCAACGAGCAGTACTTC
NA	TRBJ1-3	once	TRBV28	CASSLQQGTGNTIYF	TGTGCCAGCAGCCTCCAACAGGGAACTGGAAACACCATATATTTT
NA	TRBJ1-3	NA	TRBV5-1	CASSDGLVSGNTIYF	TGCGCCAGCAGCGACGGACTGGTCTCTGGAAACACCATATATTTT
NA	TRBJ2-3	NA	TRBV18	CASSPVSGGSDTQYF	TGTGCCAGCTCACCAGTTTCAGGGGGGTCAGATACGCAGTATTTT
NA	TRBJ2-3	NA	TRBV5-1	CASSPYTDTQYF	TGCGCCAGCAGCCCCTACACAGATACGCAGTATTTT
TRBD1	TRBJ2-1	NA	TRBV10-3	CAIKPGTGGDEQFF	TGTGCCATCAAGCCGGGGACAGGGGGCGATGAGCAGTTCTTC